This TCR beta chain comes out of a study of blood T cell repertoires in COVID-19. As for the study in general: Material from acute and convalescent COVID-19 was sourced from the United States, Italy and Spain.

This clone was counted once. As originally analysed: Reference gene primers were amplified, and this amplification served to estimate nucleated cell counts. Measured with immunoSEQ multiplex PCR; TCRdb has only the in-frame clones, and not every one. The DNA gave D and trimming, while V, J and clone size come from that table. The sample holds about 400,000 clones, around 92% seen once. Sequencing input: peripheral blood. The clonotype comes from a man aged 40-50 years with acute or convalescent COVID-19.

For the CDR3, the DNA is TGTGCCAGCAGCGGGGATGGGACAATTACTGAAGCTTTCTTT. This translates into CASSGDGTITEAFF. V is TRBV9 and J is TRBJ1-1; weak D call: TRBD1 (6 bases). Per germline, CDR1 SGDLS and CDR2 YYNGEE. The length of the CDR3 is 14 residues. Trimming removed 3 bases from V and 5 bases from J, with 14 bases in between.